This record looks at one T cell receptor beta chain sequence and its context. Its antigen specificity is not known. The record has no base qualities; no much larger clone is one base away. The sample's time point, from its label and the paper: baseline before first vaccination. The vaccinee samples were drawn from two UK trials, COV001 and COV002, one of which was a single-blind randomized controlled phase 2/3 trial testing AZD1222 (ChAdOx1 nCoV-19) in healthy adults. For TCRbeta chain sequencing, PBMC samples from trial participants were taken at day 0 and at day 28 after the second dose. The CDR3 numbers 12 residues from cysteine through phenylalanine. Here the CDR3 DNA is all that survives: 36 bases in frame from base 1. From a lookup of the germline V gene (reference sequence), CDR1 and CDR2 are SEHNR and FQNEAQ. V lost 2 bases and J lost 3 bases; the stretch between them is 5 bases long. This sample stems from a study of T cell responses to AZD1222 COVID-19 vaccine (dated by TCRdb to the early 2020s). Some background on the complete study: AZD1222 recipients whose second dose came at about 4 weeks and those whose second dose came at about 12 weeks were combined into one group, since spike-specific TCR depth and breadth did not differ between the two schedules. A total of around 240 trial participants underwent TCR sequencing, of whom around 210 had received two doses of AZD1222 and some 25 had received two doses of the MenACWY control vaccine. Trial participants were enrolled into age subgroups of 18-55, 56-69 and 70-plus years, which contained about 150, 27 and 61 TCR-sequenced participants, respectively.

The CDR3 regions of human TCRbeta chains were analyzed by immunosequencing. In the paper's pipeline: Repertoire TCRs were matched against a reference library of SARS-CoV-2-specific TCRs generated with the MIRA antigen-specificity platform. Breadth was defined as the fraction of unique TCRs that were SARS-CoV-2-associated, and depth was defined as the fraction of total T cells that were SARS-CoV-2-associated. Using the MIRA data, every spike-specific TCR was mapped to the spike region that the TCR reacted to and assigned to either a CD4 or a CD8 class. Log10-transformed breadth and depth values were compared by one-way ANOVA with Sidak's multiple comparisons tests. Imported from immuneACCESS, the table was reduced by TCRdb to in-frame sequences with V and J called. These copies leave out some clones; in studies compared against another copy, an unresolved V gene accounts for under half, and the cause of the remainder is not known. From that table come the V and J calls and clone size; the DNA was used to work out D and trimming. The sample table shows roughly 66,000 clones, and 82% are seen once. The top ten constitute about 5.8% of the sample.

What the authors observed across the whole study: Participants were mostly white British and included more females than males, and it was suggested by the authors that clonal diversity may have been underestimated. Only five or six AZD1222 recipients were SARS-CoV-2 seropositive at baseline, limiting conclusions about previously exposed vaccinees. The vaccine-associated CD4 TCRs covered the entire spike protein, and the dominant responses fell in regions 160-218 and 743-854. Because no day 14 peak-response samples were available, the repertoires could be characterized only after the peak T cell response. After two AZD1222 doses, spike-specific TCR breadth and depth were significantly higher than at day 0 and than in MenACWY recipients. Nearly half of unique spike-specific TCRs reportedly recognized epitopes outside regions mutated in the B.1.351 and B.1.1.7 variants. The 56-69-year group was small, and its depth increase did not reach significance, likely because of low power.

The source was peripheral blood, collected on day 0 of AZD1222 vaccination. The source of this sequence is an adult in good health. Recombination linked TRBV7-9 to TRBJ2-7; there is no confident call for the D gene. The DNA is TGTGCCAGCAGCTTATCGGTCTACGAGCAGTACTTC. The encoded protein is CASSLSVYEQYF.